The 16 T cell receptor beta chains in this list originate from one sample, sequenced in a study of blood T cell repertoires in COVID-19. Clones were sequenced by immunoSEQ multiplex PCR, and TCRdb holds only the in-frame ones, with some missing. Of around 200,000 clones in the sample, approximately 85% are singletons; the top ten hold about 6%. Sequencing was performed on PBMCs or T cells enriched from blood (not recorded which). These receptors all come from a man in his forties or fifties with acute COVID-19.

V and J are TRBV25-1 and TRBJ1-4; D gene unclear. The V end lost 11 bases, the J end lost 0 bases, and 7 bases lay between the germline ends. CDR3 length: 12 amino acids. CDR1 and CDR2 from the germline V gene are MGHDK and SYGVNS. DNA for the CDR3: TGTGCCTCAGTCGCAACTAATGAAAAACTGTTTTTT. Its protein is CASVATNEKLFF. Full variable domain (outside the CDR3, taken from reference TRBV25-1 and TRBJ1-4): EADIYQTPRYLVIGTGKKITLECSQTMGHDKMYWYQQDPGMELHLIHYSYGVNSTEKGDLSSESTVSRIRTEHFPLTLESARPSHTSQYLCASVATNEKLFFGSGTQLSVL.

The CDR3 bases are TGTGCCAGCAGCTTCGGGGGGAGGGCCCTCGCGAATACGCAGTATTTT. Protein product: CASSFGGRALANTQYF. V usage is TRBV5-4 and J usage is TRBJ2-3; 7 bases are a match to TRBD2. V was clipped by 2 bases and J by 7 bases; unmatched bases: 13. The CDR3 is made up of 16 amino acids. Germline V CDR1 and CDR2: SGHNT, YYREEE (reference sequence).

This clone is a singleton in its sample. The chain carries TRBV25-1 and TRBJ2-3; the match to TRBD1 covers 9 bases. CDR1 and CDR2 (germline): MGHDK, SYGVNS. CDR3 length: 13 residues. J gave up 5 bases and V 4 bases, and 1 base lay outside the gene matches. CDR3 bases: TGTGCCAGCAGTGGACAGGGGGTAGATACGCAGTATTTT. It yields the protein CASSGQGVDTQYF.

This sequence joins TRBV6-1 and TRBJ2-1, with TRBD2 identical over 9 bases. Trimming cost V 3 bases and J 3 bases; bases outside gene matches: 6. The CDR3 sequence is 16 residues long. CDR1 is MNHNS and CDR2 is SASEGT in the germline V gene. The chain's CDR3 is CASSDVAGALYNEQFF. The DNA of the CDR3 is TGTGCCAGCAGTGATGTAGCGGGAGCGCTCTACAATGAGCAGTTCTTC.

The rearrangement links TRBV11-2 to TRBJ2-1; D is undetermined. With 7 bases removed from V and 3 bases from J, the gap between germline ends came to 4 bases. The germline gives CDR1 SGHAT, CDR2 FQNNGV. The CDR3 is made up of 11 amino acids. CDR3 in amino acids: CASTIYNEQFF. DNA for the CDR3: TGTGCCAGCACCATCTACAATGAGCAGTTCTTC.

This chain links TRBV7-9 with TRBJ2-4, with a weak D call TRBD1 (5 bases). The CDR3 spans 12 residues. V lost 9 bases to trimming and J lost 12 bases, with 18 bases between them. Germline lookup yields CDR1 SEHNR and CDR2 FQNEAQ (reference sequence). The CDR3 here is CASSTAGTDQYF. The CDR3 DNA reads as TGTGCCAGTTCGACAGCCGGAACTGATCAGTACTTC.

The V and J genes are TRBV4-1 and TRBJ2-1; 7 bases agree with TRBD2. The CDR3 has 20 residues. Trimming removed 0 bases from V and 2 bases from J; junction bases left unmatched: 16. Germline CDR1 is MGHRA and CDR2 is YSYEKL. CDR3 DNA sequence: TGCGCCAGCAGCCAAGATCAGAGGGGTCCAGCGGGAATGGCCTACAATGAGCAGTTCTTC. Its protein product is CASSQDQRGPAGMAYNEQFF.

V and J are TRBV11-2 and TRBJ1-1; D is unresolved. Germline lookup yields CDR1 SGHAT and CDR2 FQNNGV. Trimming took off 5 bases at V and 11 bases at J, with 12 bases between the two ends. This CDR3 has 11 residues. CDR3 region: CASSLSQRAFF. The CDR3 region has the DNA TGTGCCAGCAGCCTCAGTCAGCGGGCTTTCTTT.

The chain is built from TRBV28 and TRBJ2-7, with D possibly matching TRBD1 (5 bases). Germline assignment: CDR1 MDHEN and CDR2 SYDVKM. V lost 7 bases, J lost 3 bases, and 19 bases lay in between. This CDR3 contains 15 residues. CDR3 DNA sequence: TGTGCCAGCAAAAAGAAAACCCTAGGGGACTACGAGCAGTACTTC. The encoded protein is CASKKKTLGDYEQYF.

The rearrangement uses TRBV28 and TRBJ1-2, with D perhaps matching TRBD1 (6 bases). The CDR3 runs 14 residues. V was trimmed by 3 bases and J by 4 bases, leaving 12 bases between them. The germline V gene has CDR1 MDHEN and CDR2 SYDVKM. The CDR3 protein is CASSFSTGFYGYTF. CDR3 nucleotides: TGTGCCAGCAGTTTCTCGACAGGCTTCTATGGCTACACCTTC.

This clone was seen once. CDR3 loop: CASRTSGSYEQFF. The DNA for the CDR3 is TGTGCCAGCCGGACTAGCGGGAGTTATGAGCAGTTCTTC. The chain joins TRBV19 to TRBJ2-1; 13 positions agree with TRBD2. V was clipped by 9 bases and J by 8 bases; unmatched bases: 4. Germline lookup yields CDR1 LNHDA and CDR2 SQIVND (reference sequence). This CDR3 has 13 residues.

The chain carries TRBV29-1 and TRBJ1-1, with D unresolved. The CDR3 is 17 residues long. V was clipped by 7 bases and J by 3 bases, with 27 bases between them. Germline CDR1 is SQVTM and CDR2 is ANQGSEA. CDR3 sequence (DNA): TGCAGCGCCGGAGGTGGGCTGGAGAAAAGGAGGGACACTGAAGCTTTCTTT. Encoded protein: CSAGGGLEKRRDTEAFF.

The V gene is TRBV4-3, the J gene TRBJ2-1, with a possible D match to TRBD2 (6 bases). CDR3 length: 19 amino acids. The V and J ends lost 0 bases and 0 bases respectively, with 18 bases between them. Germline CDR1 is LGHNA and CDR2 is YSLEER. The CDR3 coding sequence is TGCGCCAGCAGCCAAGATCCGAGAAGCGGGCTAAGCTCCTACAATGAGCAGTTCTTC. This encodes CASSQDPRSGLSSYNEQFF.

The chain is built from TRBV6-5 and TRBJ1-3; 8 bases agree with TRBD1. CDR3 length: 15 residues. J lost 0 bases, V lost 9 bases, and 7 bases had no gene match. Germline loops: CDR1 MNHEY, CDR2 SVGAGI. CDR3 nucleotide sequence: TGTGCCAGGACGGGACAGGAGAGCTCTGGAAACACCATATATTTT. The encoded protein is CARTGQESSGNTIYF.

The table lists this clone with a count of one. CDR3 amino acids: CASSPRGLDTGELFF. CDR3 nucleotides: TGTGCCAGCAGCCCCAGGGGGCTCGACACCGGGGAGCTGTTTTTT. The rearrangement links TRBV7-9 to TRBJ2-2; 8 bases are shared with TRBD1. CDR1 and CDR2 from the germline V gene are SEHNR and FQNEAQ (reference sequence). Trimming at V came to 5 bases and at J to 3 bases, leaving 5 bases not matched to a gene. This CDR3 spans 15 amino acids.

V gene TRBV6-6 combines with J gene TRBJ2-7; the match to TRBD2 covers 13 bases. Germline loops: CDR1 MNHNY, CDR2 SVGAGI (reference sequence). J gave up 5 bases and V 6 bases, and 7 bases lay outside the gene matches. CDR3 length: 15 residues. The CDR3: CASRYTGTSGNEQYF. The DNA for the CDR3 is TGTGCCAGCAGGTATACCGGGACTAGCGGGAACGAGCAGTACTTC.